Presented here are 28 T cell receptor beta chains from one specimen sequenced in a study of identical twins (dated by TCRdb to 2016 to 2017). The method was 5' RACE. Sequencer: Illumina HiSeq 2000. TCRdb passed the public sequencing reads through fastp at Q25 and MiXCR, retaining productive beta sequences. Each entry is one CDR3 protein sequence, shown with its most common DNA and genes. The table for this sample lists fewer than 500,000 distinct CDR3 sequences; 13% to 15% of them were counted only once. Approximately 0.9% of the sample rests with the top ten. The sample also formed part of further work on yellow fever vaccine responses in identical twins.

Sample: CD4+ T cells sorted from blood. Source of these receptors: a woman aged 18-29 years in good health.

This clonotype has just a few counts. The CDR3 here is CASRPGGTEAFF. The DNA for the CDR3 is TGTGCCAGCAGGCCCGGGGGCACTGAAGCTTTCTTT. The gene calls are TRBV6-6 and TRBJ1-1, with D maybe TRBD1 (5 bases). CDR3 length: 12 residues. V shed 6 bases and J shed 4 bases, with 9 bases lying between them. The V gene's germline CDR1 is MNHNY and CDR2 SVGAGI (reference sequence).

This clonotype has more than one count but fewer than ten. The rearrangement uses TRBV6-1 and TRBJ2-3; weak D call: TRBD2 (6 bases). V lost 6 bases, J lost 1 base, and 17 bases lay in between. Germline CDR1 reads MNHNS; CDR2 reads SASEGT. This CDR3 has 16 amino acids. DNA of the CDR3: TGTGCCAGCAGAACTTCGGTGCGGGGTGGCACAGATACGCAGTATTTT. Its protein is CASRTSVRGGTDTQYF.

V and J are TRBV12-3 or TRBV12-4 and TRBJ2-1; TRBD2 matches 11 bases. The length of the CDR3 is 16 residues. V lost 3 bases, J lost 6 bases, and 7 bases stayed unmatched. CDR3 nucleotide sequence: TGTGCCAGCAGTTTTAGCTCTAGCGGGAGGATCAATGAGCAGTTCTTC. This codes for CASSFSSSGRINEQFF.

A few counts support this clonotype. The CDR3 DNA reads TGTGCCAGCAGTCACGACAGGGAGGACGAGCAGTACTTC. Translation: CASSHDREDEQYF. The V call is TRBV2, the J call TRBJ2-7; TRBD1 is a possible D gene (7 bases). V dropped 5 bases and J dropped 5 bases, with 13 bases sitting between them. The V gene's germline CDR1 is SNHLY and CDR2 FYNNEI. This CDR3 is built from 13 residues.

V and J are TRBV5-1 and TRBJ2-2; 10 bases line up with TRBD2. CDR1 SGHRS and CDR2 YFSETQ come from the germline V gene. The V segment lost 1 base and the J segment 5 bases; nucleotides outside the gene matches: 17. The CDR3 loop spans 20 amino acids. CDR3 nucleotides: TGCGCCAGCAGCTTGTCCCCGACCTCTAGCGGGGGCGCAGATACCGGGGAGCTGTTTTTT. Residues: CASSLSPTSSGGADTGELFF.

The DNA of the CDR3 is TGTGCCAGCAGTTTTGGGGCCCGTAGTCGGTTCTTC. This codes for CASSFGARSRFF. This chain links TRBV28 with TRBJ2-1; D is perhaps TRBD1 (5 bases). Trimming took 3 bases from V and 15 from J, leaving 15 bases between them. Germline assignment: CDR1 MDHEN and CDR2 SYDVKM. The CDR3 extends over 12 amino acids. Filled out from reference TRBV28 and TRBJ2-1, the complete variable domain reads DVKVTQSSRYLVKRTGEKVFLECVQDMDHENMFWYRQDPGLGLRLIYFSYDVKMKEKGDIPEGYSVSREKKERFSLILESASTNQTSMYLCASSFGARSRFFGPGTRLTVL.

This clonotype has only a few counts. V and J are TRBV20-1 and TRBJ2-5; D possibly corresponds to TRBD1 (5 bases). Germline V lookup: CDR1 DFQATT, CDR2 SNEGSKA (reference sequence). This CDR3 has 13 residues. Trimming cost V 4 bases and J 1 base, with 10 bases left between them. The CDR3 nucleotides are TGCAGTGCTATCTCAGGGCCCCAAGAGACCCAGTACTTC. Translation gives CSAISGPQETQYF.

This clonotype appeared a few times. V gene TRBV5-1 combines with J gene TRBJ1-2, with D hard to call. The V gene lost 0 bases and the J gene lost 2 bases, with 8 bases spanning the gap. The CDR3 consists of 14 residues. Germline values: CDR1 SGHRS, CDR2 YFSETQ. The CDR3 coding sequence is TGCGCCAGCAGCTTGGAAGCCAGAAACTATGGCTACACCTTC. Translating it yields CASSLEARNYGYTF.

This clonotype occurred many times. CDR3: CASSLVSGGAVKNIQYF. The CDR3 coding sequence is TGTGCCAGCAGCTTAGTATCAGGGGGCGCGGTCAAAAACATTCAGTACTTC. The rearrangement links TRBV7-2 to TRBJ2-4; 8 bases match TRBD1. With 1 base clipped from V and 3 bases from J, the junction kept 8 bases outside the gene matches. This CDR3 spans 17 amino acids. In germline, CDR1 is SGHTA, CDR2 FQGNSA.

V is TRBV28 and J is TRBJ2-7, with D tentatively TRBD1 (6 bases). CDR3 length equals 13 residues. Between the trimmed V and J ends, which lost 3 bases and 5 bases, there was a span of 11 bases. The V gene's germline CDR1 is MDHEN and CDR2 SYDVKM. The CDR3 sequence is CASSFWGRNEQYF. The CDR3 DNA reads as TGTGCCAGCAGTTTTTGGGGGCGGAACGAGCAGTACTTC.

The V call is TRBV7-8, the J call TRBJ2-4; no firm D call. This CDR3 has 15 residues. Germline V gene lookup returns CDR1 SGHVS and CDR2 FQNEAQ. With 9 bases removed from V and 0 bases from J, the gap between germline ends came to 15 bases. CDR3: CARIVGWLAKNIQYF. The CDR3 DNA reads as TGTGCCAGAATAGTAGGTTGGCTAGCCAAAAACATTCAGTACTTC.

This clonotype was picked up a small number of times. The CDR3 protein is CASSLVLGTGVSYEQYF. As DNA, the CDR3 is TGTGCCAGCAGCTTAGTACTGGGGACAGGGGTATCCTACGAGCAGTACTTC. This chain links TRBV7-2 with TRBJ2-7; TRBD1 matches 10 bases. V shed 1 base, J shed 1 base, and the junction held 7 bases outside the gene matches. Germline values: CDR1 SGHTA, CDR2 FQGNSA. The CDR3 contains 17 residues. Supplemented by reference TRBV7-2 and TRBJ2-7, the full variable domain reads GAGVSQSPSNKVTEKGKDVELRCDPISGHTALYWYRQSLGQGLEFLIYFQGNSAPDKSGLPSDRFSAERTGGSVSTLTIQRTQQEDSAVYLCASSLVLGTGVSYEQYFGPGTRLTVT.

The J gene is TRBJ2-5, the V gene TRBV3-1, with D tentatively TRBD2 (5 bases). Germline V gene data show CDR1 as LGHDT and CDR2 as YNNKEL (reference sequence). CDR3 size: 13 residues. Trimming removed 2 bases at V and 5 bases at J, with 9 bases between. The CDR3 spells CASSQRGSETQYF. CDR3 bases: TGTGCCAGCAGCCAAAGAGGGTCGGAGACCCAGTACTTC.

In this sample, this clonotype turned up a few times. DNA of the CDR3: TGTGCCTGGAGCGCGGACAGGCCTAACACCGGGGAGCTGTTTTTT. Encoded protein: CAWSADRPNTGELFF. The rearrangement uses TRBV30 and TRBJ2-2, with TRBD1 identical over 7 bases. The V gene end was trimmed by 3 bases and the J gene end by 2 bases; junction bases not matched to a gene: 6. The CDR3 consists of 15 residues. CDR1 is GTSNPN, CDR2 SVGIG, per germline (reference sequence).

The V call is TRBV29-1, the J call TRBJ1-1; D is uncertain. Germline V gene lookup returns CDR1 SQVTM and CDR2 ANQGSEA. This CDR3 has 12 residues. Trimming removed 5 bases from V and 1 base from J, with 8 bases in between. Here the CDR3 DNA reads TGCAGCGTTAATCGACAGAACACTGAAGCTTTCTTT. This encodes CSVNRQNTEAFF.

The chain has TRBV14 and TRBJ2-2; D gene uncertain. Germline CDR1 and CDR2: SGHDN and FVKESK. V was trimmed by 9 bases and J by 0 bases, leaving 5 bases between them. The CDR3 runs to 12 residues. Here the CDR3 reads CASATNTGELFF. The CDR3 DNA is TGTGCCAGTGCGACGAACACCGGGGAGCTGTTTTTT.

The CDR3 protein is CASMGQAVDTQYF. CDR3 DNA sequence: TGTGCCAGCATGGGCCAGGCCGTCGATACGCAGTATTTT. The genes are TRBV6-2 or TRBV6-3 and TRBJ2-3; D is uncertain. Germline V gene lookup returns CDR1 MNHEY and CDR2 SVGEGT. The CDR3 extends over 13 amino acids. V was cut by 7 bases and J by 6 bases, with 14 bases left in between.

The chain uses TRBV6-1 and TRBJ2-7; 8 bases are a match to TRBD2. After removal of 4 bases from V and 1 base from J, the junction contained 3 bases not matched to a gene. The CDR3 is 14 amino acids. Per germline, CDR1 MNHNS and CDR2 SASEGT. The CDR3 is CASSVAGTSYEQYF. The CDR3 DNA sequence: TGTGCCAGCAGTGTAGCGGGAACTTCCTACGAGCAGTACTTC.

V and J are TRBV7-2 and TRBJ1-2; no clear D gene. The CDR3 sequence is 14 residues long. Per germline, CDR1 SGHTA and CDR2 FQGNSA. The V and J ends lost 0 bases and 2 bases respectively, with 7 bases between them. DNA of the CDR3: TGTGCCAGCAGCTTAGCAGTCCAGAACTATGGCTACACCTTC. Its translation: CASSLAVQNYGYTF.

This clonotype was found a few times. The chain recombines TRBV20-1 with TRBJ2-7; 11 nucleotides agree with TRBD2. With V trimmed by 3 bases and J by 4 bases, 8 bases remained unmatched. Germline V lookup: CDR1 DFQATT, CDR2 SNEGSKA (reference sequence). The CDR3 is 15 amino acids. CDR3 amino acids: CSARSGTSGNYEQYF. The CDR3 region has the DNA TGCAGTGCTAGGTCCGGGACTAGCGGTAATTACGAGCAGTACTTC.

This clonotype has only a few counts. The chain joins TRBV7-2 to TRBJ2-3, with 12 bases identical to TRBD2. V dropped 5 bases and J dropped 0; count of bases not matched to a gene: 3. The CDR3 covers 16 residues. Germline V gene lookup returns CDR1 SGHTA and CDR2 FQGNSA. The CDR3 is CASSDGTSGSTDTQYF. CDR3 nucleotide sequence: TGTGCCAGCAGCGATGGGACTAGCGGGAGCACAGATACGCAGTATTTT.

This clonotype was observed at least ten times. The genes are TRBV21-1 and TRBJ1-1. TRBV21-1 is assigned pseudogene status. The CDR3 totals 12 residues. CDR3 amino acids: CASSKDDTEAFF. The CDR3 coding sequence is TGTGCCAGCAGCAAAGACGACACTGAAGCTTTCTTT.

This clonotype has just a few counts. The chain has TRBV6-1 and TRBJ2-7; 9 nucleotides match TRBD1. CDR1 and CDR2 (germline): MNHNS, SASEGT. The CDR3 length is 18 residues. V lost 5 bases to trimming and J lost 3 bases; unmatched junction nucleotides: 17. The CDR3 here is CASSPGTGLAGLFYEQYF. The CDR3, as DNA: TGTGCCAGCAGTCCCGGGACAGGGTTGGCGGGACTATTCTACGAGCAGTACTTC.

This clonotype was seen more than once but under ten times. The chain has TRBV20-1 and TRBJ1-1, with 8 bases fitting TRBD1. The CDR3 is made up of 12 amino acids. The V and J ends lost 7 bases and 5 bases, in that order; junction bases with no gene match: 6. CDR1 DFQATT and CDR2 SNEGSKA come from the germline V gene (reference sequence). The CDR3 loop is CSGYRGRTEAFF. CDR3 nucleotide sequence: TGCAGTGGTTACAGGGGGAGGACTGAAGCTTTCTTT.

Many counts were recorded for this clonotype. V gene TRBV7-3 combines with J gene TRBJ2-7; TRBD2 might be the D (6 bases). Trimming removed 4 bases from V and 5 bases from J, with 27 bases in between. Germline lookup yields CDR1 SGHTA and CDR2 FQGTGA. This CDR3 region has 18 residues. CDR3 sequence: CASSSGGVGTVGTHEQYF. In DNA form, the CDR3 reads TGTGCCAGCAGCTCCGGAGGGGTGGGGACCGTAGGGACCCACGAGCAGTACTTC.

This clonotype showed up just once. This chain links TRBV27 with TRBJ2-7, with TRBD2 as a possible D gene (6 bases). The CDR3 contains 16 residues. Between the trimmed V and J ends, which lost 2 bases and 2 bases, there was a span of 16 bases. From germline, CDR1 is MNHEY and CDR2 SMNVEV (reference sequence). DNA for the CDR3: TGTGCCAGCAGTTTACCCCCGTTCGGGGGTCCCTACGAGCAGTACTTC. It is translated as CASSLPPFGGPYEQYF.

The chain couples TRBV4-3 to TRBJ1-6; D might be TRBD1 (5 bases). The ends were cut back, 0 bases at V and 7 bases at J, with 10 bases in the middle. Germline V gives CDR1 LGHNA, CDR2 YSLEER. This CDR3 region has 15 residues. The DNA for the CDR3 is TGCGCCAGCAGCCAAGATTTGACAGAGAATTCACCCCTCCACTTT. Residues: CASSQDLTENSPLHF.

This clonotype was seen more than once but under ten times. The V and J genes are TRBV2 and TRBJ2-5, with TRBD1 matching over 8 bases. Germline loops: CDR1 SNHLY, CDR2 FYNNEI. V lost 4 bases and J lost 2; bases outside the gene matches: 3. This CDR3 has 14 residues. The CDR3 nucleotides read TGTGCCAGCAGTGCGGACAGGGCTCAAGAGACCCAGTACTTC. Protein sequence: CASSADRAQETQYF.